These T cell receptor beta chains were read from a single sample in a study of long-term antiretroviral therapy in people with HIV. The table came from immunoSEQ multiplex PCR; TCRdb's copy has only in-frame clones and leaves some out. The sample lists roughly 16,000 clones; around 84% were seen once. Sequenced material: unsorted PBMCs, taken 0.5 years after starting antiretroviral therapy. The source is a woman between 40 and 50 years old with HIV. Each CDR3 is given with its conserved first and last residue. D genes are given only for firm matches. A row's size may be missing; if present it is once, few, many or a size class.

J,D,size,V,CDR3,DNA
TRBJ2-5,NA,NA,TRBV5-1,CASSFQETQYF,TGCGCCAGCAGCTTCCAAGAGACCCAGTACTTC
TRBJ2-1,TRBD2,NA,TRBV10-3,CAIGRGAGGSYNEQFF,TGTGCCATCGGAAGGGGAGCGGGAGGCTCCTACAATGAGCAGTTCTTC
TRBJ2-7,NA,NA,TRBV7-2,CASSLKPTQTSYEQYF,TGTGCCAGCAGCTTAAAACCGACACAGACCTCCTACGAGCAGTACTTC
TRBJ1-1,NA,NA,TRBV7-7,CASSLSGNTEAFF,TGTGCCAGCAGCTTATCTGGGAACACTGAAGCTTTCTTT
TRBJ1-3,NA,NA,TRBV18,CASSPPAELAGNTIYF,TGTGCCAGCTCACCACCGGCGGAGCTGGCTGGAAACACCATATATTTT
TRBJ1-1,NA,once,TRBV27,CASSLSGGWTEAFF,TGTGCCAGCAGTTTATCCGGCGGGTGGACTGAAGCTTTCTTT
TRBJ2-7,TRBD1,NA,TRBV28,CASSFARGQNPSEQYF,TGTGCCAGCAGTTTTGCCAGGGGGCAGAATCCCTCCGAGCAGTACTTC
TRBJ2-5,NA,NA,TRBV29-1,CSARYQETQYF,TGCAGCGCACGATATCAAGAGACCCAGTACTTC
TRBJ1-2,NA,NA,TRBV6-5,CASTMGRPAYGYTF,TGTGCCAGCACGATGGGCAGGCCCGCCTATGGCTACACCTTC
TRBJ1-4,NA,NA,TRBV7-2,CASSFGFGGSNEKLFF,TGTGCCAGCAGCTTTGGGTTTGGAGGCTCTAATGAAAAACTGTTTTTT
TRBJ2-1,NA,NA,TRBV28,CASSSDSRGYNEQFF,TGTGCCAGCAGCTCGGACTCTAGAGGGTACAATGAGCAGTTCTTC
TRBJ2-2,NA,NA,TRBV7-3,CASSLTPGVGLNTGELFF,TGTGCCAGCAGCTTAACGCCGGGGGTCGGGTTGAACACCGGGGAGCTGTTTTTT
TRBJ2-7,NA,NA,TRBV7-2,CASSLDGTLDEQYF,TGTGCCAGCAGCTTAGACGGGACCCTCGACGAGCAGTACTTC
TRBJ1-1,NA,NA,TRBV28,CASSPLGQWAFF,TGTGCCAGCAGTCCCCTAGGACAGTGGGCTTTCTTT
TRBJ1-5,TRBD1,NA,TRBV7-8,CASSFTYDRGDSNQPQHF,TGTGCCAGCAGCTTTACCTACGACAGGGGCGATAGCAATCAGCCCCAGCATTTT
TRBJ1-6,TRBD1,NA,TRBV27,CASTDFRGQGSPLHF,TGTGCCAGCACCGACTTCAGGGGGCAAGGTTCACCCCTCCACTTT
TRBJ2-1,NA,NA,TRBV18,CASSPRGGPTNEQFF,TGTGCCAGCTCACCACGCGGCGGCCCTACAAATGAGCAGTTCTTC
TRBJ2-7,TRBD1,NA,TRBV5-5,CASSPGQGPYEQYF,TGTGCCAGCAGCCCCGGACAGGGACCCTACGAGCAGTACTTC
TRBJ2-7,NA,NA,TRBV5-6,CASSLGRSYEQYF,TGTGCCAGCAGCTTGGGTCGGTCCTACGAGCAGTACTTC
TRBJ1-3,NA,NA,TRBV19,CASTPGGASSGNTIYF,TGTGCCAGTACCCCGGGGGGGGCAAGCTCTGGAAACACCATATATTTT
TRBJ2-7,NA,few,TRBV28,CASRDDRSYEQYF,TGTGCCAGCAGGGATGACAGATCCTACGAGCAGTACTTC
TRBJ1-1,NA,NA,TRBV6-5,CASRAKSHTEAFF,TGTGCCAGCCGGGCCAAATCCCACACTGAAGCTTTCTTT
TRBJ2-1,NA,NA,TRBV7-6,CASSNTGVMNEQFF,TGTGCCAGCAGCAATACGGGAGTAATGAATGAGCAGTTCTTC
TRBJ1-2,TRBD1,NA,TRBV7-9,CASSPRGQGIENYGYTF,TGTGCCAGCAGCCCCCGGGGACAGGGGATAGAAAACTATGGCTACACCTTC
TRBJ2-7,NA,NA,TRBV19,CASSRDHGNYEQYF,TGTGCCAGTAGTCGGGACCATGGGAACTACGAGCAGTACTTC
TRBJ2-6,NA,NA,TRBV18,CASSPVAGANVLTF,TGTGCCAGCTCCCCGGTGGCTGGGGCCAACGTCCTGACTTTC
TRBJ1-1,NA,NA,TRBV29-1,CSATMNTEAFF,TGCAGCGCCACTATGAACACTGAAGCTTTCTTT
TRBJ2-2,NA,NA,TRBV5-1,CASSLGPGELFF,TGCGCCAGCAGCTTGGGGCCCGGGGAGCTGTTTTTT
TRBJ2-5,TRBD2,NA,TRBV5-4,CASSLTTSGRLRETQYF,TGTGCCAGCAGCTTGACCACTAGCGGGAGGCTCCGAGAGACCCAGTACTTC
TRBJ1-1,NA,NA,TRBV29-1,CSVSQAGSVPEAFF,TGCAGCGTTTCCCAGGCGGGGTCGGTCCCTGAAGCTTTCTTT
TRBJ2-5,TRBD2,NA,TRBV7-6,CASSLDGRAPETQYF,TGTGCCAGCAGCTTAGACGGGAGGGCCCCAGAGACCCAGTACTTC
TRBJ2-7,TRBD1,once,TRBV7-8,CATRTGVTYEQYF,TGTGCCACAAGAACAGGGGTTACCTACGAGCAGTACTTC
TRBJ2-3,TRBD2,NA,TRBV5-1,CASSGRGASTDTQYF,TGCGCCAGCAGCGGGAGGGGCGCGAGCACAGATACGCAGTATTTT
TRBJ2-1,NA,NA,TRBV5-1,CASSLTGGSYNEQFF,TGCGCCAGCAGCTTGACTGGGGGCTCCTACAATGAGCAGTTCTTC
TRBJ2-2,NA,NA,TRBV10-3,CAISGNTGELFF,TGTGCCATCAGTGGGAACACCGGGGAGCTGTTTTTT
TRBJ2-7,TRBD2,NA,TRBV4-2,CASSQESGSSSYEQYF,TGTGCCAGCAGCCAAGAGAGCGGGAGTAGCTCCTACGAGCAGTACTTC
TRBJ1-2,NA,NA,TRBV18,CASSPGENHNYGYTF,TGTGCCAGCTCACCGGGGGAAAATCATAACTATGGCTACACCTTC
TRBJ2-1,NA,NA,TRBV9,CASSVQGFGDEQFF,TGTGCCAGCAGCGTTCAGGGTTTCGGGGATGAGCAGTTCTTC
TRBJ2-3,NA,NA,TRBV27,CASTGFTDTQYF,TGTGCCAGCACGGGGTTCACAGATACGCAGTATTTT
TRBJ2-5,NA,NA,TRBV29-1,CSATSGEETQYF,TGCAGCGCAACCTCAGGGGAAGAGACCCAGTACTTC
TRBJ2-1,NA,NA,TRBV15,CATDDRLYNEQFF,TGTGCCACCGATGACAGGTTATACAATGAGCAGTTCTTC
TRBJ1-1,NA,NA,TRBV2,CASSLSDGTEAFF,TGTGCCAGCAGTCTAAGTGACGGCACTGAAGCTTTCTTT
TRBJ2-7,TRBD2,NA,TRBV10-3,CAIRTSGLSYEQYF,TGTGCCATCAGGACTAGCGGCCTCTCCTACGAGCAGTACTTC
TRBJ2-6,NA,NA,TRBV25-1,CASRGGSGSGANVLTF,TGTGCCAGCAGGGGGGGCTCGGGGTCAGGGGCCAACGTCCTGACTTTC
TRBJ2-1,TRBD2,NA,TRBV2,CASSDFGLAGENEQFF,TGTGCCAGCAGTGATTTCGGACTAGCGGGAGAAAATGAGCAGTTCTTC